This TCR beta chain comes out of a study of T-cell memory formation after mild COVID-19. Regarding the study as a whole: That cross-reactive memory joined was suggested by some responding clones appearing in pre-infection memory.

Trimming took 4 bases from V and 8 from J; bases not matched to a gene: 5. This CDR3 spans 14 amino acids. From germline, CDR1 is SNHLY and CDR2 FYNNEI. TCRdb re-analysed the 5' RACE reads in MiXCR, keeping a single row per CDR3 protein. There are roughly 450,000 distinct CDR3 sequences in the sample; about 20% occur only once, and approximately 13% lies in the top ten. Comments on this clonotype: Its specificity is unknown.

This sequence originates from an adult woman who had mild COVID-19 (a few samples of this study predate the infection). Cell type and time point are not known. The chain joins TRBV2 to TRBJ2-1; 10 bases are shared with TRBD2. Sequenced input: PBMCs or a T cell subset sorted from them (not recorded which). The CDR3 DNA follows: TGTGCCAGCAGTGCTAGCGGGGGTAAGGATGAGCAGTTCTTC. Residues: CASSASGGKDEQFF.